This is a list of T cell receptor beta chains from one sample in a study of regulatory T cells in long-lasting Graves disease. TCRdb re-analysed the multiplex PCR reads in MiXCR, keeping a single row per CDR3 protein. The sample shows about 560,000 distinct CDR3 sequences, roughly 16% of them seen only once. The same data also went into a second study, on T cells in Graves' hyperthyroidism and ophthalmopathy.

The input for sequencing was peripheral blood mononuclear cells (PBMCs), taken at new diagnosis, from a patient treated with antithyroid drugs. The receptors were sampled from a man aged 18 to 29 with Graves disease. CDR3s leave out the opening cysteine and the closing phenylalanine or tryptophan. Fields, in order: V gene, J gene, CDR3 protein.

TRBV20-1	TRBJ2-7	SARYSGDFWLLEQY
TRBV12-3/TRBV12-4	TRBJ2-2	ASSSFRQGNGELF
TRBV7-3	TRBJ1-2	ASSHGTGNGYT
TRBV13	TRBJ2-7	ASSLRVAGFYEQY
TRBV13	TRBJ2-7	ASQKGGPYEQY
TRBV29-1	TRBJ2-7	SVEENGQGLKQY
TRBV3-1	TRBJ2-1	ASSQLGRGKGAYNEQF
TRBV11-2	TRBJ2-2	ASSLGTEGLGYPGELF
TRBV4-1	TRBJ2-7	ASSQDHASSYEQY
TRBV6-2/TRBV6-3	TRBJ2-7	ASSYGGRNARHEQY
TRBV27	TRBJ2-7	ASSFTPTGGSSYEQY
TRBV10-3	TRBJ2-7	AISEADTAYEQY
TRBV24-1	TRBJ2-2	ATSLDTGELF
TRBV29-1	TRBJ2-7	SVENRQGLSYEQY
TRBV6-2/TRBV6-3	TRBJ2-2	ASQRQGDTGELF
TRBV30	TRBJ1-1	AWNAGNTEAF
TRBV25-1	TRBJ1-1	ASSGQGWRDTEAF
TRBV20-1	TRBJ1-2	SARVAPGGYT
TRBV30	TRBJ1-1	AWTEGVMNTEAF
TRBV20-1	TRBJ2-7	SARESEGLAYEQY
TRBV5-6	TRBJ1-2	ASSHGQINLANYGYT
TRBV28	TRBJ2-1	ATHPRLEVGYEQF
TRBV5-6	TRBJ2-6	ASSPGHLPSGANVLT
TRBV27	TRBJ2-7	ASSEHRGPYEQY
TRBV28	TRBJ1-1	ASSPDRDMATEAF
TRBV13	TRBJ1-1	ASSPVLNTEAF
TRBV28	-	ASSLKGVRKTQY
TRBV28	TRBJ1-1	ASSEGGRTEAF
TRBV7-9	TRBJ2-7	ASSLRVYEQY
TRBV5-1	TRBJ2-1	ASSLAGNSQF
TRBV11-2	TRBJ1-6	ASSLGDWKNNSPLH
TRBV5-6	TRBJ2-7	ASSPLTSDEQY
TRBV20-1	TRBJ2-1	SAEGRLAWEQF
TRBV19	TRBJ2-2	ASSIMGNTGELF
TRBV5-1	TRBJ1-2	ASSLEVRGKGYT
TRBV20-1	TRBJ1-1	SARDSGRGMNTEAF
TRBV20-1	TRBJ2-4	SAKDILAKNIQY